This T cell receptor (beta chain) was recovered during a study of regulatory T cells in long-lasting Graves disease. Points from the study as a whole: Rather than thyroid tissue, only peripheral blood underwent study. For persistent Graves' patients, TCR diversity was lower than for newly diagnosed ones.

Time point reported: newly diagnosed GD, antithyroid drugs for less than 3 months. Extracted PBMC RNA gave rise to the TCR library. Comments on this clonotype: What it recognizes is unknown.

This CDR3 has 16 amino acids. V was clipped by 1 base and J by 5 bases; unmatched bases: 8. The germline CDR1 and CDR2 sequences are SGHRS and YFSETQ. Building the TCR beta libraries relied on iRepertoire HTBI primers, and CDR3 regions underwent Arm-PCR. TCRdb independently ran MiXCR on the multiplex PCR reads; one entry per CDR3 protein. The table has 400,000 to 500,000 distinct CDR3 sequences, 12% to 15% seen once. A further study also used this sample, focusing on T cells in Graves' hyperthyroidism and ophthalmopathy.

J is TRBJ2-1 and V is TRBV5-1, with TRBD2 matching 8 bases. The TCR originated in a woman in her forties or fifties with Graves disease. Material: peripheral blood mononuclear cells (PBMCs), obtained at new diagnosis, from a patient treated with antithyroid drugs. The DNA of the CDR3 is TGCGCCAGCAGCTTGAACACGGGAGGGCCGGACAATGAGCAGTTCTTC. Its protein product is CASSLNTGGPDNEQFF.